A single sample is the source of the 31 T cell receptor beta chains below, sequenced in a study of cytomegalovirus exposure and HLA in healthy donors. A multiplex PCR was run with 60 Vbeta primers and 13 Jbeta primers. The repertoire was sequenced with immunoSEQ multiplex PCR; TCRdb's copy has only in-frame clones and lacks some. In the table there are just over 85,000 clones, approximately 83% of which are singletons. The sequencing input was PBMCs. Source of these receptors: a man aged 35-49 years in good health and CMV-seronegative.

V and J are TRBV10-3 and TRBJ2-4; 7 bases match TRBD2. Germline V gives CDR1 ENHRY, CDR2 SYGVKD. The ends lost 0 bases at V and 0 bases at J; junction bases unmatched: 8. The CDR3 is 18 residues long. The CDR3 nucleotides are TGTGCCATCAGTGAGTCGGTTAGCGGGCGACTAGCCAAAAACATTCAGTACTTC. It translates to CAISESVSGRLAKNIQYF.

V and J are TRBV5-1 and TRBJ1-5; possibly TRBD1 for D (6 bases). Trimming shortened V by 0 bases and J by 0 bases, and 7 bases separated the two germline ends. There are 15 residues in the CDR3. CDR1 SGHRS and CDR2 YFSETQ come from the germline V gene. CDR3 region: CASSLEGGSNQPQHF. CDR3 bases: TGCGCCAGCAGCTTGGAAGGGGGTAGCAATCAGCCCCAGCATTTT.

The gene calls are TRBV7-2 and TRBJ2-7, with a tentative D call TRBD2 (5 bases). Trimming took 1 base from V and 0 from J, leaving 10 bases between them. CDR3 length: 15 amino acids. The germline gives CDR1 SGHTA, CDR2 FQGNSA. CDR3 region: CASSLDPGGSYEQYF. Written as DNA, the CDR3 is TGTGCCAGCAGCTTAGACCCCGGAGGCTCCTACGAGCAGTACTTC.

This clone has only a few counts. This chain connects TRBV9 to TRBJ1-1; the D gene is possibly TRBD1 (5 bases). From germline, CDR1 is SGDLS and CDR2 YYNGEE. V was shortened by 0 bases and J by 4 bases, with 10 bases between the two germline ends. The CDR3 spans 14 residues. The chain's CDR3 is CASSVGRVPTEAFF. CDR3 bases: TGTGCCAGCAGCGTAGGCAGGGTGCCCACTGAAGCTTTCTTT.

This clone was seen more than once but under ten times. This chain joins TRBV4-3 and TRBJ2-6; a possible D gene is TRBD1 (5 bases). This CDR3 has 15 amino acids. Trimming cost V 3 bases and J 4 bases, with 10 bases left between them. Germline V gene lookup returns CDR1 LGHNA and CDR2 YSLEER. This chain's CDR3 is CASSQTTDGANVLTF. CDR3 nucleotides: TGCGCCAGCAGCCAGACGACAGACGGGGCCAACGTCCTGACTTTC.

The J gene is TRBJ1-2, the V gene TRBV7-8; a weak D match, TRBD1 (5 bases). The ends were cut back, 5 bases at V and 8 bases at J, with 15 bases in the middle. From germline, CDR1 is SGHVS and CDR2 FQNEAQ. The CDR3 sequence is 13 residues long. CDR3 coding DNA: TGTGCCAGCAGCAAGGGGCTGACTCGGGGCTACACCTTC. Translated, it gives CASSKGLTRGYTF.

CDR3: CASNPSEGAQETQYF. CDR3 nucleotide sequence: TGTGCCAGCAATCCCTCGGAGGGCGCACAAGAGACCCAGTACTTC. The chain is built from TRBV6-5 and TRBJ2-5, with D tentatively TRBD2 (6 bases). The germline V gene encodes CDR1 MNHEY and CDR2 SVGAGI. The ends were cut back, 7 bases at V and 2 bases at J, with 17 bases in the middle. The CDR3 is 15 amino acids.

This clone was counted a single time. V gene TRBV13 combines with J gene TRBJ2-3; TRBD2 agrees at 9 bases. CDR1 is PRHDT and CDR2 is FYEKMQ in the germline V gene (reference sequence). Trimming at V came to 7 bases and at J to 4 bases, leaving 6 bases not matched to a gene. The CDR3 has 14 residues. CDR3 loop: CASTPGLASDTQYF. For the CDR3, the DNA is TGTGCCAGCACACCGGGACTAGCCTCAGATACGCAGTATTTT.

The genes are TRBV7-9 and TRBJ2-2; D is unclear. The germline V and J ends were trimmed by 1 base and 0 bases, with 6 bases remaining between them. Germline assignment: CDR1 SEHNR and CDR2 FQNEAQ (reference sequence). CDR3 size: 15 residues. The DNA for the CDR3 is TGTGCCAGCAGCTTAGGAGGCGCGAACACCGGGGAGCTGTTTTTT. Protein sequence: CASSLGGANTGELFF.

The gene calls are TRBV5-6 and TRBJ2-7; 10 bases line up with TRBD1. Germline CDR1 is SGHDT and CDR2 is YYEEEE. The J segment lost 5 bases and the V segment lost 3 bases, leaving 5 bases of the junction unmatched. The CDR3 is made up of 14 amino acids. The CDR3 sequence: CASSYRDRGHEQYF. The DNA for the CDR3 is TGTGCCAGCAGCTACCGGGACAGGGGCCACGAGCAGTACTTC.

The chain is built from TRBV7-9 and TRBJ2-1, with 9 bases aligning to TRBD1. Germline CDR1 SEHNR, CDR2 FQNEAQ (reference sequence). The V gene end was trimmed by 3 bases and the J gene end by 3 bases; junction bases not matched to a gene: 3. CDR3 length equals 15 residues. The CDR3 loop reads CASSFRDRDYNEQFF. CDR3 DNA: TGTGCCAGCAGCTTCCGGGACAGGGACTACAATGAGCAGTTCTTC. Variable domain in full (rest from reference TRBV7-9 and TRBJ2-1): DTGVSQNPRHKITKRGQNVTFRCDPISEHNRLYWYRQTLGQGPEFLTYFQNEAQLEKSRLLSDRFSAERPKGSFSTLEIQRTEQGDSAMYLCASSFRDRDYNEQFFGPGTRLTVL.

J is TRBJ2-5 and V is TRBV5-6; weak D call: TRBD1 (6 bases). The CDR3 sequence is 16 residues long. The V and J ends lost 0 bases and 7 bases respectively, with 19 bases between them. From germline, CDR1 is SGHDT and CDR2 YYEEEE. CDR3 nucleotide sequence: TGTGCCAGCAGCTTGGTTTGGGGGCGAGAAGAAGGGACCCAGTACTTC. Translated, it gives CASSLVWGREEGTQYF.

The sample holds one count of this clone. V and J are TRBV7-6 and TRBJ1-1, with D maybe TRBD1 (6 bases). The CDR3 consists of 15 residues. The germline V gene encodes CDR1 SGHVS and CDR2 FNYEAQ. V was cut by 3 bases and J by 1 base, with 12 bases left in between. The CDR3 spells CASSFSNRANTEAFF. In DNA form, the CDR3 reads TGTGCCAGCAGCTTTAGCAACAGGGCGAACACTGAAGCTTTCTTT.

This clone showed up just a few times. The rearrangement links TRBV27 to TRBJ2-7; 11 bases map to TRBD2. J gave up 5 bases and V 3 bases, and 12 bases lay outside the gene matches. The germline V gene encodes CDR1 MNHEY and CDR2 SMNVEV (reference sequence). The CDR3 contains 17 residues. This CDR3 reads CASSFSSGGARKDEQYF. The CDR3 nucleotides read TGTGCCAGCAGTTTTAGTAGCGGGGGGGCCCGAAAAGACGAGCAGTACTTC.

This clone occurred once. This chain joins TRBV28 and TRBJ2-4, with TRBD1 matching over 9 bases. V trimming: 3 bases; J trimming: 9 bases; junction bases outside the gene matches: 9. CDR3 size: 15 residues. Germline V gene sequence: CDR1 MDHEN, CDR2 SYDVKM. DNA for the CDR3: TGTGCCAGCAGTTTCGGAACAGGGGGCGGTAGCATTCAGTACTTC. Translating gives CASSFGTGGGSIQYF.

A single count supports this clone. The chain uses TRBV28 and TRBJ2-7; 7 nucleotides match TRBD1. Germline V gene lookup returns CDR1 MDHEN and CDR2 SYDVKM. The CDR3 loop spans 13 amino acids. With 7 bases clipped from V and 4 bases from J, the junction kept 7 bases outside the gene matches. The CDR3 DNA sequence: TGTGCCAGCAACCCAAACAGGGGTTACGAGCAGTACTTC. The encoded protein is CASNPNRGYEQYF.

V usage is TRBV9 and J usage is TRBJ1-2; D remains unclear. V was clipped by 2 bases and J by 4 bases, with 9 bases between them. CDR3 length equals 13 residues. The germline V gene encodes CDR1 SGDLS and CDR2 YYNGEE. The DNA for the CDR3 is TGTGCCAGCAGCGTTGCACAGTCCTATGGCTACACCTTC. It is translated as CASSVAQSYGYTF.

The genes are TRBV7-2 and TRBJ2-2; 11 positions match TRBD1. The CDR3 is 16 amino acids. Unmatched junction bases numbered 2, after V lost 1 base and J lost 4 bases. CDR1 and CDR2 from the germline V gene are SGHTA and FQGNSA. Here the CDR3 reads CASSLVDRGLTGELFF. The CDR3 bases are TGTGCCAGCAGCTTAGTGGACAGGGGGCTCACCGGGGAGCTGTTTTTT.

In this sample, this clone turned up a few times. The rearrangement uses TRBV6-4 and TRBJ2-3, with TRBD2 matching over 9 bases. The CDR3 is 16 amino acids. V shed 3 bases and J 4 bases; nucleotides not matched to a gene: 8. Germline assignment: CDR1 MRHNA and CDR2 SNTAGT. In DNA, the CDR3 is TGTGCCAGCAGTGATGGGAGTAGCGGGGGAGCAGATACGCAGTATTTT. It translates to CASSDGSSGGADTQYF.

V and J are TRBV12-5 and TRBJ1-2; D possibly corresponds to TRBD1 (6 bases). CDR3 length: 13 amino acids. Germline CDR1 LGHNT, CDR2 FRNRAP. Trimming removed 1 base at V and 5 bases at J, with 8 bases between. In DNA form, the CDR3 reads TGTGCTAGTGGTTTGGGGGACATTTATGGCTACACCTTC. It translates to CASGLGDIYGYTF.

This rearrangement joins TRBV5-1 to TRBJ1-4; D unclear. Trimming shortened V by 7 bases and J by 4 bases, and 5 bases separated the two germline ends. The CDR3 is 11 amino acids. Germline assignment: CDR1 SGHRS and CDR2 YFSETQ. The CDR3 DNA reads TGCGCCAGCCGACTTAATGAAAAACTGTTTTTT. Translating gives CASRLNEKLFF.

The CDR3 DNA sequence: TGTGCCAGTAGTATCAGGGGTCGTGGGCGGTCCCTCCACTTT. This codes for CASSIRGRGRSLHF. The rearrangement uses TRBV19 and TRBJ1-6; weak D call: TRBD1 (6 bases). The CDR3 has 14 residues. Germline values: CDR1 LNHDA, CDR2 SQIVND (reference sequence). The V end lost 3 bases, the J end lost 14 bases, and 17 bases lay between the germline ends.

The sample holds a few counts of this clone. The chain uses TRBV4-3 and TRBJ1-2, with 9 bases identical to TRBD1. The CDR3 contains 17 residues. Trimming cost V 0 bases and J 7 bases; bases outside gene matches: 12. CDR1 and CDR2 from the germline V gene are LGHNA and YSLEER. The CDR3 is CASSQELSGQGISGYTF. The CDR3 DNA is TGCGCCAGCAGCCAAGAGCTTTCGGGACAGGGTATTTCTGGCTACACCTTC.

The rearrangement joins TRBV30 to TRBJ2-6; 7 nucleotides match TRBD1. Germline V gives CDR1 GTSNPN, CDR2 SVGIG (reference sequence). V lost 3 bases to trimming and J lost 4 bases; unmatched junction nucleotides: 12. This CDR3 is built from 17 residues. CDR3 sequence reads: CAWRGVEGARGANVLTF. The CDR3 DNA is TGTGCCTGGAGGGGCGTAGAGGGGGCGCGCGGGGCCAACGTCCTGACTTTC.

J is TRBJ2-5 and V is TRBV10-3, with D possibly being TRBD1 (5 bases). Germline loops: CDR1 ENHRY, CDR2 SYGVKD. Trimming removed 10 bases from V and 1 base from J, with 13 bases in between. The CDR3 is 13 amino acids. For the CDR3, the DNA is TGTGCCACCAATAAGGGGTCCCAAGAGACCCAGTACTTC. Translation: CATNKGSQETQYF.

DNA for the CDR3: TGTGCCAGCAGCCCGGGGACAGGGGTCAGGAACGAAAAACTGTTTTTT. Protein sequence: CASSPGTGVRNEKLFF. The chain combines TRBV7-8 with TRBJ1-4, with 10 bases matching TRBD1. This CDR3 spans 16 amino acids. After removal of 5 bases from V and 8 bases from J, the junction contained 11 bases not matched to a gene. The germline gives CDR1 SGHVS, CDR2 FQNEAQ.

The V call is TRBV5-8, the J call TRBJ1-1, with 7 bases lining up with TRBD1. CDR1 and CDR2 from the germline V gene are SGHTS and YDEGEE. This CDR3 has 15 residues. V lost 2 bases, J lost 5 bases, and 9 bases stayed unmatched. This CDR3 reads CASSFPGGRGTEAFF. The CDR3 coding sequence is TGTGCCAGCAGCTTTCCAGGGGGAAGAGGTACTGAAGCTTTCTTT.

DNA of the CDR3: TGTGCCAGCAGCTCGTCCCACAGGGGCCCCGAGCAGTACTTC. As protein: CASSSSHRGPEQYF. The V gene is TRBV11-1, the J gene TRBJ2-7; 7 bases are a match to TRBD1. This CDR3 comprises 14 residues. Germline V gene sequence: CDR1 SGHAT, CDR2 FQDESV (reference sequence). After removal of 4 bases from V and 6 bases from J, the junction contained 9 bases not matched to a gene.

The chain uses TRBV5-1 and TRBJ1-2, with a weak D call TRBD1 (6 bases). The ends were cut back, 2 bases at V and 4 bases at J, with 21 bases in the middle. Germline lookup yields CDR1 SGHRS and CDR2 YFSETQ. The CDR3 runs to 17 residues. The CDR3 nucleotides read TGCGCCAGCAGCTTAACCCCCCGGGACACGGACAGCTATGGCTACACCTTC. Encoded protein: CASSLTPRDTDSYGYTF.

V is TRBV7-9 and J is TRBJ1-4, with unresolved D. CDR3 size: 15 residues. The germline gives CDR1 SEHNR, CDR2 FQNEAQ (reference sequence). Trimming removed 2 bases at V and 5 bases at J, with 12 bases between. CDR3 sequence (DNA): TGTGCCAGCAGCTTAATGAATCAGATGAATGAAAAACTGTTTTTT. Encoded protein: CASSLMNQMNEKLFF.

This clone occurred once. The V call is TRBV5-4, the J call TRBJ2-2; TRBD1 matches 7 bases. This CDR3 is built from 16 residues. Germline V gives CDR1 SGHNT, CDR2 YYREEE (reference sequence). Trimming took 4 bases from V and 3 from J; bases not matched to a gene: 9. CDR3 sequence (DNA): TGTGCCAGCAGCGGGGCGGACAGGAGATACACCGGGGAGCTGTTTTTT. Translation: CASSGADRRYTGELFF.